The clone carrying this TCR beta chain has only one observation. Its antigen is as yet unknown. The data belong to a study of cytomegalovirus exposure and HLA in healthy donors. Study outcomes and limitations: Further analysis was carried out later, and it showed several of the most significant clusters appearing linked to common viral pathogens. Productive rates of about 87% or about 30% were seen for most TCR beta V segments in an earlier analysis. Around 160 TCR beta chains were listed as cytomegalovirus-associated.

This CDR3 is built from 14 residues. Germline V gene lookup returns CDR1 SGHAT and CDR2 FQNNGV. V shed 6 bases, J shed 1 base, and the junction held 6 bases outside the gene matches. The PCR made use of 60 Vbeta and 13 Jbeta primers. This table comes from immunoSEQ multiplex PCR, and its TCRdb copy is limited to in-frame clones, with some not included. In the table there are roughly 150,000 clones, about 85% of which are singletons. This receptor was identified in a boy aged 2 to 9 in good health and CMV-seronegative. The gene calls are TRBV11-2 and TRBJ2-7, with 7 bases identical to TRBD1. Sequencing input: PBMCs. The CDR3 region is CASREPGQSYEQYF. The CDR3 DNA follows: TGTGCCAGCAGGGAACCGGGACAGTCCTACGAGCAGTACTTC.